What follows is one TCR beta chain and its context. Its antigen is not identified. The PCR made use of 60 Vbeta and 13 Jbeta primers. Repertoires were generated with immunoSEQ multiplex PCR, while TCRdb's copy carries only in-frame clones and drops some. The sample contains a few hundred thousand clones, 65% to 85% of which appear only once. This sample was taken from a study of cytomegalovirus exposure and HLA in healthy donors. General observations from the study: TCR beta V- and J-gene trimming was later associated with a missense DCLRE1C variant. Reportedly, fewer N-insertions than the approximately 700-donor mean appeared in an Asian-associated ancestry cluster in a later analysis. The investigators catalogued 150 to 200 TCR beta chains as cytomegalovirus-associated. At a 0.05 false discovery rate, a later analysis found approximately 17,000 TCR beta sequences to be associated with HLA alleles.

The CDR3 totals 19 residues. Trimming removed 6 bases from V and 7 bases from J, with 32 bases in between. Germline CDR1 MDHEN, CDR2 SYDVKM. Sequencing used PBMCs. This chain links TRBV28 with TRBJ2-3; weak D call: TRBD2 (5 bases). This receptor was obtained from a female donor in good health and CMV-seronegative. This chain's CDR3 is CASSRVTLKVAKFRYTQYF. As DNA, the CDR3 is TGTGCCAGCAGCCGCGTCACCCTCAAGGTAGCGAAATTTAGGTATACGCAGTATTTT.